The present T cell receptor (beta chain) was sequenced within a study of OX40 agonist ivuxolimab in advanced cancers. Study as a whole: Patients enrolled in dose escalation were diagnosed with hepatocellular carcinoma, melanoma, renal cell or head and neck cancer.

TCRdb's copy holds only in-frame clones and misses some; the assay was immunoSEQ multiplex PCR. The profile shows under 60,000 clones, approximately 94% of them singletons. Between the trimmed V and J ends, which lost 0 bases and 3 bases, there was a span of 17 bases. This CDR3 has 17 amino acids. Germline assignment: CDR1 SGHNT and CDR2 YENEEA. Sample: CD4+ or CD8+ T cells sorted from blood, taken in a trial of the OX40 agonist ivuxolimab. The clonotype was recovered from an adult with an advanced solid tumor such as melanoma, head and neck, liver or kidney cancer. This chain uses TRBV11-3 with TRBJ1-1; TRBD1 might be the D (6 bases). The CDR3 loop is CASSLDRGGGEDTEAFF. The CDR3, as DNA: TGTGCCAGCAGCTTAGATCGAGGAGGGGGGGAGGACACTGAAGCTTTCTTT.